This T cell receptor beta chain appears in the sequencing data of a study of T cells in Graves' hyperthyroidism and ophthalmopathy. Template material for amplifying TCR beta CDR3 regions consisted of RNA transcripts. TCR CDR3 underwent first-round RT-PCR with the HTBI primer set. TCRdb re-called the multiplex PCR reads with MiXCR, one entry per CDR3 protein. The sample includes 500,000 to 750,000 distinct CDR3 sequences, 12% to 15% seen only once; the top ten take about 6.6%. The diagnostic basis comprised clinical symptoms, serum thyroxine and TRAb, thyroid ultrasound and orbital computed tomography. The sequence was collected from a woman under 30 with Graves' ophthalmopathy. The sample consisted of blood.

The DNA for the CDR3 is TGTGCCAGCAGCGTAGGGAGCGGGTTCACAGATACGCAGTATTTT. Its protein is CASSVGSGFTDTQYF. The chain couples TRBV9 to TRBJ2-3, with D possibly matching TRBD2 (6 bases). Germline CDR1 SGDLS, CDR2 YYNGEE. V was cut by 0 bases and J by 2 bases, with 10 bases left in between. This CDR3 has 15 amino acids.